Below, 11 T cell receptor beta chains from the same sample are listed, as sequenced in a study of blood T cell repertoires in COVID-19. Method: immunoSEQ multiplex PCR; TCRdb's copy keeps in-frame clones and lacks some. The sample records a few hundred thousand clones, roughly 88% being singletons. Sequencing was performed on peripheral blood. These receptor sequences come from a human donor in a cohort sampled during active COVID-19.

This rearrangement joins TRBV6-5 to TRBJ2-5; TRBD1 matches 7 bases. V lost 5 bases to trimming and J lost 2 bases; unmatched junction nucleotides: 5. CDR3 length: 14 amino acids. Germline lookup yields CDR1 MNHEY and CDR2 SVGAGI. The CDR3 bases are TGTGCCAGCAGTCTAGGGACAGCACAAGAGACCCAGTACTTC. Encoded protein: CASSLGTAQETQYF.

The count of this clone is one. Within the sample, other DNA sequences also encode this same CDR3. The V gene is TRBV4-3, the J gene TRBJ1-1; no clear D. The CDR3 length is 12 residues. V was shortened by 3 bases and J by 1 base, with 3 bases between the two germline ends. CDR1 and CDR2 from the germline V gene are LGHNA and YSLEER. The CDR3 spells CASSHRNTEAFF. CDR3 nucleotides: TGCGCCAGCAGCCACAGGAACACTGAAGCTTTCTTT.

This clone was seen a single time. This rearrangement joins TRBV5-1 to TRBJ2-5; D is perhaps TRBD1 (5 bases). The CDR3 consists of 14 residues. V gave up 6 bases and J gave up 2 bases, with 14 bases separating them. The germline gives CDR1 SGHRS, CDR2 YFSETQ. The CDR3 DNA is TGCGCCAGCAACGGATACAGGCATCAAGAGACCCAGTACTTC. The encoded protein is CASNGYRHQETQYF.

For the CDR3, the DNA is TGTGCCAGCTCACCATGGGGGGGCGAGCAGTACTTC. Its protein product is CASSPWGGEQYF. The rearrangement uses TRBV18 and TRBJ2-7; TRBD2 matches 7 bases. Unmatched junction bases numbered 1, after V lost 2 bases and J lost 6 bases. This CDR3 is 12 amino acids long. CDR1 KGHSH and CDR2 LQKENI come from the germline V gene.

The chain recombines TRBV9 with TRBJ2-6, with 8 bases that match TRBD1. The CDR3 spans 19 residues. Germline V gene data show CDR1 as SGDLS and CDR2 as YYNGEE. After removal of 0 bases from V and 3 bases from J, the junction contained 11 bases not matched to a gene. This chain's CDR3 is CASSVAGQGRIGGANVLTF. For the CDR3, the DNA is TGTGCCAGCAGCGTAGCTGGACAGGGTCGGATTGGTGGGGCCAACGTCCTGACTTTC.

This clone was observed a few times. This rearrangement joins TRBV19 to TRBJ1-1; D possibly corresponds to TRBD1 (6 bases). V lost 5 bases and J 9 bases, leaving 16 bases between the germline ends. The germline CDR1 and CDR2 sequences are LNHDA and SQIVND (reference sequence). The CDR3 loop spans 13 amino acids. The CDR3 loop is CASSSGHDGQAFF. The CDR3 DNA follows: TGTGCCAGTAGTTCGGGACACGATGGCCAAGCTTTCTTT.

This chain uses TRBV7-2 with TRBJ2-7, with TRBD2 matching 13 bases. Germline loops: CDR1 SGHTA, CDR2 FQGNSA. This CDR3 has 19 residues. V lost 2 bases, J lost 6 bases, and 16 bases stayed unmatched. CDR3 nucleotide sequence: TGTGCCAGCAGCTTAAGGGGGACTAGCGGGGCAAGACAGCTGATCGAGCAGTACTTC. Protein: CASSLRGTSGARQLIEQYF.

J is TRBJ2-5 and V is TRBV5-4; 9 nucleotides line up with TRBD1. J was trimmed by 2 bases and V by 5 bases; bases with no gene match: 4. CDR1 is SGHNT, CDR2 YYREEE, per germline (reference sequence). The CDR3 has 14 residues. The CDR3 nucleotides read TGTGCCAGCAGGGACGGACAGGGGCAAGAGACCCAGTACTTC. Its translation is CASRDGQGQETQYF.

CDR3 DNA sequence: TGTGCCAGCAGCTTGGGGACAGCTAATGAAAAACTGTTTTTT. It translates to CASSLGTANEKLFF. V is TRBV5-5 and J is TRBJ1-4; perhaps TRBD1 as D (6 bases). This CDR3 comprises 14 residues. Germline CDR1 and CDR2: SGHKS and YYEKEE (reference sequence). Trimming left V 0 bases short and J 3 bases short, with 6 bases between.

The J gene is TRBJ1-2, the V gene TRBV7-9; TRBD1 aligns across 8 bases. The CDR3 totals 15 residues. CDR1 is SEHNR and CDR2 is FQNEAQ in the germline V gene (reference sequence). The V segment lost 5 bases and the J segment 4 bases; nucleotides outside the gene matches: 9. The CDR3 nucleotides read TGTGCCAGCAGCCTACCAAGGACAGGGAGCTATGGCTACACCTTC. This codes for CASSLPRTGSYGYTF.

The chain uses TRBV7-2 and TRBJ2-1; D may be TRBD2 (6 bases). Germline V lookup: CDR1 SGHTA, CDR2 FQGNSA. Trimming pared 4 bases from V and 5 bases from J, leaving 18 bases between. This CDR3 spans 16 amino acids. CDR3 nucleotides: TGTGCCAGCAGCTCCCACCGTGGGGGGACCAACAATGAGCAGTTCTTC. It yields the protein CASSSHRGGTNNEQFF.